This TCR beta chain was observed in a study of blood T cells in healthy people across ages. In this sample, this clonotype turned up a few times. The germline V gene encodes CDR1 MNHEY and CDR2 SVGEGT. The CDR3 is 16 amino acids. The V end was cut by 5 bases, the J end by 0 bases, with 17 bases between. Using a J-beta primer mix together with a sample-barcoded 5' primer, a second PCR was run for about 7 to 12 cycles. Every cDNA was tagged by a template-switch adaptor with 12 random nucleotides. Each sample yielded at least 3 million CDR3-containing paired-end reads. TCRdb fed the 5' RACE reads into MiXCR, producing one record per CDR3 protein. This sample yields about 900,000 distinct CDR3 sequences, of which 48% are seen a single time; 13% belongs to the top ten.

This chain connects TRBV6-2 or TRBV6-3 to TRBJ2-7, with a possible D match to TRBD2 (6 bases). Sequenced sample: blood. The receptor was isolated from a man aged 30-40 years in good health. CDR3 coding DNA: TGTGCCAGCAGTCGCCTAAGCGGAGGGAGCTCCTACGAGCAGTACTTC. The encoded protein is CASSRLSGGSSYEQYF.